This T cell receptor beta chain emerged from a study of blood T cell repertoires in COVID-19. Only in-frame clones appear in the TCRdb table, and some are missing; sequencing was by immunoSEQ multiplex PCR. The table lists fewer than 450,000 clones, more than 85% of them singletons. Germline lookup yields CDR1 MRHNA and CDR2 SNTAGT. The CDR3 sequence is 13 residues long. V lost 5 bases to trimming and J lost 6 bases, with 11 bases between them. This TCR was recovered from a woman aged 25 to 39 who had recovered from COVID-19. V and J are TRBV6-4 and TRBJ1-5; possibly TRBD1 for D (6 bases). Sequencing was done on a sample of PBMCs or T cells enriched from blood (not recorded which). The CDR3 DNA follows: TGTGCCAGCAGTCCCACAGGGTCTCAGCCCCAGCATTTT. This codes for CASSPTGSQPQHF.